The 5 T cell receptor beta chains in this list originate from one sample, sequenced in a study of blood T cells in healthy people across ages. Primed by a sample-barcoded 5' primer and a J-beta primer mix, a second PCR proceeded for roughly 6 to 12 cycles. MiXCR, applied by TCRdb to the 5' RACE reads, yields one record per CDR3 protein. The sample consists of 1.5 million to 2 million distinct CDR3 sequences, 49% of them appearing once. The sequencing input was blood. These TCRs come from a woman in her forties in good health.

This clonotype was recorded only once. The rearrangement joins TRBV5-1 to TRBJ1-4; D not certain. This CDR3 region has 14 residues. From germline, CDR1 is SGHRS and CDR2 YFSETQ. V gave up 7 bases and J gave up 0 bases, with 10 bases separating them. The CDR3 sequence: CASAGITTNEKLFF. The CDR3 DNA reads TGCGCCAGCGCCGGGATAACAACTAATGAAAAACTGTTTTTT.

The sample holds a few counts of this clonotype. The genes are TRBV20-1 and TRBJ2-7, with 11 bases aligning to TRBD2. Germline V gene lookup returns CDR1 DFQATT and CDR2 SNEGSKA (reference sequence). V lost 4 bases to trimming and J lost 10 bases; unmatched junction nucleotides: 9. CDR3 length: 13 amino acids. CDR3 in amino acids: CSANSGGVETQYF. The CDR3 DNA reads as TGCAGTGCTAATAGCGGGGGGGTAGAAACCCAGTACTTC.

The rearrangement joins TRBV3-1 to TRBJ2-7, with D possibly matching TRBD1 (6 bases). This CDR3 is built from 16 residues. Germline values: CDR1 LGHDT, CDR2 YNNKEL (reference sequence). V dropped 0 bases and J dropped 3 bases, with 15 bases sitting between them. CDR3 protein: CASSQDAVGAFYEQYF. In DNA, the CDR3 is TGTGCCAGCAGCCAAGATGCTGTGGGGGCCTTCTACGAGCAGTACTTC.

The J gene is TRBJ1-5, the V gene TRBV6-2 or TRBV6-3, with 8 bases that match TRBD1. The CDR3 runs 19 residues. J was trimmed by 3 bases and V by 5 bases; bases with no gene match: 18. Germline V gene sequence: CDR1 MNHEY, CDR2 SVGEGT. In DNA form, the CDR3 reads TGTGCCAGCAGTACCCCACCGGACAGGGTTGATTGGAACAATCAGCCCCAGCATTTT. Its protein product is CASSTPPDRVDWNNQPQHF.

The chain has TRBV28 and TRBJ2-5, with a weak D call TRBD1 (6 bases). The ends were cut back, 6 bases at V and 1 base at J, with 12 bases in the middle. The CDR3 has 14 residues. Germline V lookup: CDR1 MDHEN, CDR2 SYDVKM. CDR3 loop: CASRPVDSQETQYF. The CDR3 DNA reads TGTGCCAGCAGACCAGTGGACAGCCAAGAGACCCAGTACTTC.